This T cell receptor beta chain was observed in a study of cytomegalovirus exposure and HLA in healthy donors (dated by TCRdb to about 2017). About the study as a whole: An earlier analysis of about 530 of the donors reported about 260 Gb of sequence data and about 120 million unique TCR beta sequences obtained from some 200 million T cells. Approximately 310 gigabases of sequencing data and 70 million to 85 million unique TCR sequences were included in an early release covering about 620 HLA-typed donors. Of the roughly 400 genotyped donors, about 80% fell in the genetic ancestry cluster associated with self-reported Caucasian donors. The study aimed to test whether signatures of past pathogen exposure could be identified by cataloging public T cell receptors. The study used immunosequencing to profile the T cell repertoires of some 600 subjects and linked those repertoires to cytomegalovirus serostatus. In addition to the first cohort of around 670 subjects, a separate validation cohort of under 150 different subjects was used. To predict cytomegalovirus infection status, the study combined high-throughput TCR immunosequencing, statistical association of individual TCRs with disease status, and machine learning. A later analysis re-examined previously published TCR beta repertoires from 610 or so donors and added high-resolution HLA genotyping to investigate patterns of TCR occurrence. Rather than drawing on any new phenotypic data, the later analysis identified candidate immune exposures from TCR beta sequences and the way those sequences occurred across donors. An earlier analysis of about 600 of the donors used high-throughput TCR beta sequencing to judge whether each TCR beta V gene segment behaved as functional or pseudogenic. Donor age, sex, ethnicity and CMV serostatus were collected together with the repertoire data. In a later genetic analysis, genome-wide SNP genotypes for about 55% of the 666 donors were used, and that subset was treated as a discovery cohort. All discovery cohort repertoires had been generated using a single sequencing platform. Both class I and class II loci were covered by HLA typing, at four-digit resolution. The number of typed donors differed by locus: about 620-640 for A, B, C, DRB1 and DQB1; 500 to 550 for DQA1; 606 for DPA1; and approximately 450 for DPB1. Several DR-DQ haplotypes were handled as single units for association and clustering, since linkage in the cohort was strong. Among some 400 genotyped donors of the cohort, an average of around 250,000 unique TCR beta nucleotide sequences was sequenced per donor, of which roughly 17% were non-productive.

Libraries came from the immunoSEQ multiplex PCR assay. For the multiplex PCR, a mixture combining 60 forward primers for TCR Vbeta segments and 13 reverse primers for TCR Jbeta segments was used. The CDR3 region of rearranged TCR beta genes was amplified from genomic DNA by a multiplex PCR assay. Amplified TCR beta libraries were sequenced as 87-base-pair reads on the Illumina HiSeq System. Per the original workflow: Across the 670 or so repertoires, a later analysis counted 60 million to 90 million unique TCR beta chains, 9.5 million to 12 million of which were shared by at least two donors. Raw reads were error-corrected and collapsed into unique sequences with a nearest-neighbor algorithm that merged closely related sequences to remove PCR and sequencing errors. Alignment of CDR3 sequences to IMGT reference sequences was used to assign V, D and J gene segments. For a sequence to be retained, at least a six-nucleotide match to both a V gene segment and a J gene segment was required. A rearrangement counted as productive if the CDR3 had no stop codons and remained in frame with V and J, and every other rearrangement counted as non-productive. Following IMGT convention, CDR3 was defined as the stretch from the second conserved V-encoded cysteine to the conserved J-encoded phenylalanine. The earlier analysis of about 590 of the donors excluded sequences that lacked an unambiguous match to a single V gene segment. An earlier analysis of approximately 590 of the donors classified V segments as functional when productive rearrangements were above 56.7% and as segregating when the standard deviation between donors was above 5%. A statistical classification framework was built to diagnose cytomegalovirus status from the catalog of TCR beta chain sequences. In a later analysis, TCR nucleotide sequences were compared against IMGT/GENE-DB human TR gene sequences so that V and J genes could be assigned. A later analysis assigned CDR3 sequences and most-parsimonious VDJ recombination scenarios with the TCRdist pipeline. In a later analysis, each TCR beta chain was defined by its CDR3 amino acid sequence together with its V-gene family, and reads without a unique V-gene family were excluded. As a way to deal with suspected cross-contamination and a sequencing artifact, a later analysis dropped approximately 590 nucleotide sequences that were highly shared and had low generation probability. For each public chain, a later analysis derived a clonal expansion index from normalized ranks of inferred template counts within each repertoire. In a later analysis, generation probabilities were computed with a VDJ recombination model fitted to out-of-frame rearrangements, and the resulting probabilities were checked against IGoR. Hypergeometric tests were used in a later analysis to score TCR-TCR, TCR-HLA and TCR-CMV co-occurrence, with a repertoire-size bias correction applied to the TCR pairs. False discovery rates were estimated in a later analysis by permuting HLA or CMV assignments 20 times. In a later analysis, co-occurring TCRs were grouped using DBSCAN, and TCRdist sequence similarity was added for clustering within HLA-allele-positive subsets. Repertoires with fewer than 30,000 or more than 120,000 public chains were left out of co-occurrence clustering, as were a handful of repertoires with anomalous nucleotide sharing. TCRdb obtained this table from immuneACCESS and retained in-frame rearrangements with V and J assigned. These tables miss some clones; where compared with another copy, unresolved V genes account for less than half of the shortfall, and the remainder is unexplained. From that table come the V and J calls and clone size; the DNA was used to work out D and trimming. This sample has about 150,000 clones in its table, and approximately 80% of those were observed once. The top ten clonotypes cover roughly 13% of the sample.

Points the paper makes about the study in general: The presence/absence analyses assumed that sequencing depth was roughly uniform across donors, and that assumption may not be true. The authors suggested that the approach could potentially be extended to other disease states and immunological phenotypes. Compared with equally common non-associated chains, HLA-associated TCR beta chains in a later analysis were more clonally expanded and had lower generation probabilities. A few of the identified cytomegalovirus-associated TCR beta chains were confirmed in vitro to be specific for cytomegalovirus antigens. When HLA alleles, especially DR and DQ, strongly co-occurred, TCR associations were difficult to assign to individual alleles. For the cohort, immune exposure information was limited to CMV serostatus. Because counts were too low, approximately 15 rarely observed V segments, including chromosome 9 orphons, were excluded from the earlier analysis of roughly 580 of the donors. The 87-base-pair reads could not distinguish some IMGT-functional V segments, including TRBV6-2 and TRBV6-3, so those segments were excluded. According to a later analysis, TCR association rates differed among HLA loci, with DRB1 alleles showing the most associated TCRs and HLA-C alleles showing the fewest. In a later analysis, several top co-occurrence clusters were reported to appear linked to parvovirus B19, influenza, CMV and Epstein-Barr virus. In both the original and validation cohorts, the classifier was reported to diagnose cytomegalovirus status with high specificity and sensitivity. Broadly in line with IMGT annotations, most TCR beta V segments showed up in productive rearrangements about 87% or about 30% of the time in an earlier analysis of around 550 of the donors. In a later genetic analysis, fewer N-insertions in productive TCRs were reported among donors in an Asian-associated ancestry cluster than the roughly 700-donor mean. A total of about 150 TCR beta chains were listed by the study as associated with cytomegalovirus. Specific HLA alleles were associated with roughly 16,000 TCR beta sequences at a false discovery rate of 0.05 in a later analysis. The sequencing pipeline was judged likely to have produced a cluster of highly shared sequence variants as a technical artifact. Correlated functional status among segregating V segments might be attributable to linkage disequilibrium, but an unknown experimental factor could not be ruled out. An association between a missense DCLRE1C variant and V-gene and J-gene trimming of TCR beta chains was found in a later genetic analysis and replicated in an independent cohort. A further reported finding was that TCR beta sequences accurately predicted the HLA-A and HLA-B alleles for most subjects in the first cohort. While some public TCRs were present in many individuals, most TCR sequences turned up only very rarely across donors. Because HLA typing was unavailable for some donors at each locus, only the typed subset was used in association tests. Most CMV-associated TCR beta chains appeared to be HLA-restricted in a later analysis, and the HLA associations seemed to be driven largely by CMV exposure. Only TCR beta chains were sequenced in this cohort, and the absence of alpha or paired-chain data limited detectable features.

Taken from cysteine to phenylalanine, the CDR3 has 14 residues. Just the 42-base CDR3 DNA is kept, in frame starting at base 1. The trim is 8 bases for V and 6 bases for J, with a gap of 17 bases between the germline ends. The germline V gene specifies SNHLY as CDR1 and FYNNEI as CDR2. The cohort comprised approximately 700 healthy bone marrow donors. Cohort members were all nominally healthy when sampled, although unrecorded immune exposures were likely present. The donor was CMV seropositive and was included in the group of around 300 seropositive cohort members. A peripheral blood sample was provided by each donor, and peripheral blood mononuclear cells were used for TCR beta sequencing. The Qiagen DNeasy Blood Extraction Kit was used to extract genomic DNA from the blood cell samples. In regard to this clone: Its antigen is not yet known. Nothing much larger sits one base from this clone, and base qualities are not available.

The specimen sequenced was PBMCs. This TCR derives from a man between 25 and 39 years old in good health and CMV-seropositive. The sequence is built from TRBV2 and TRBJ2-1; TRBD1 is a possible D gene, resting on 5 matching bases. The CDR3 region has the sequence CASLSRVNGNEQFF. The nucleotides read TGTGCCAGCCTTTCCAGGGTTAATGGCAATGAGCAGTTCTTC.